This T cell receptor beta chain comes out of a study of CD8+ T cells in alopecia areata. Study-wide results and caveats: Researchers reported that TCR sharing among patients proved less clear than in mice, possibly HLA-linked. Alopecia totalis/universalis scalp especially showed more expanded CD8+ clones than normal scalp. Scalp sequencing captures resident alphabeta T cells of normal skin too.

Once RNA had been extracted, it was reverse transcribed into cDNA to act as the sequencing template. The protocol was immunoSEQ multiplex PCR, while the TCRdb copy is restricted to in-frame clones and leaves out a portion. This sample has around 100,000 clones, with 45% to 60% found just once. On this clone: What it binds is unknown.

After removal of 3 bases from V and 3 bases from J, the junction contained 1 base not matched to a gene. The V gene's germline CDR1 is SNHLY and CDR2 FYNNEI. The CDR3 runs to 14 residues. Using a FACSAria, the CD4+ and CD8+ T cells were sorted from the PBMCs. The V and J genes are TRBV2 and TRBJ2-7; TRBD1 agrees at 11 bases. The sequence derives from a human donor in good health. Sequencing input: CD4+ T cells sorted from blood. CDR3 in amino acids: CASSDGTGGYEQYF. The CDR3 bases are TGTGCCAGCAGTGACGGGACAGGGGGCTACGAGCAGTACTTC.